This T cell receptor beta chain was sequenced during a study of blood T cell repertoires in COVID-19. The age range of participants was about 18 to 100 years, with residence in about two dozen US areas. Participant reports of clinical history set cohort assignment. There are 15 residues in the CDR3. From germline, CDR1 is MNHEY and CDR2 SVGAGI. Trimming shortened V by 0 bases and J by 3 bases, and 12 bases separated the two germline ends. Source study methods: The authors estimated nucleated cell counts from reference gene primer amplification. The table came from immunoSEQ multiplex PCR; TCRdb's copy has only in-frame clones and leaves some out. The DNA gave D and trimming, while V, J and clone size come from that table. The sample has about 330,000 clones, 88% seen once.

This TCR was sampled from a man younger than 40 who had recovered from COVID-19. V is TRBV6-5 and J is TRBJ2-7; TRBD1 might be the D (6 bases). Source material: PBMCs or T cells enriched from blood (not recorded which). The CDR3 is CASSYSTGQIYEQYF. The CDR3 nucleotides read TGTGCCAGCAGTTACTCGACAGGCCAAATCTACGAGCAGTACTTC.